The 28 T cell receptor beta chains below all came from one sample that was sequenced in a study of cytomegalovirus exposure and HLA in healthy donors. Researchers ran the PCR with 60 Vbeta and 13 Jbeta primers. The protocol was immunoSEQ multiplex PCR, while the TCRdb copy is restricted to in-frame clones and leaves out a portion. The table shows about 52,000 clones, with around 70% occurring only once. Sequenced sample: PBMCs. These receptors all stem from a woman between 45 and 65 years old in good health and CMV-seronegative.

V and J are TRBV7-9 and TRBJ2-4, with 7 bases lining up with TRBD1. J gave up 2 bases and V 4 bases, and 8 bases lay outside the gene matches. CDR3 length: 16 residues. Germline V CDR1 and CDR2: SEHNR, FQNEAQ (reference sequence). The CDR3 region is CASSSPGQLSKNIQYF. DNA of the CDR3: TGTGCCAGCAGCTCTCCGGGACAGCTTTCCAAAAACATTCAGTACTTC.

The rearrangement joins TRBV5-5 to TRBJ2-5; tentative D call: TRBD2 (6 bases). The CDR3 totals 15 residues. CDR1 and CDR2 from the germline V gene are SGHKS and YYEKEE (reference sequence). V lost 4 bases to trimming and J lost 5 bases, with 18 bases between them. The CDR3 loop is CASSPIFGGGETQYF. CDR3 coding DNA: TGTGCCAGCAGCCCTATATTCGGTGGGGGGGAGACCCAGTACTTC.

The chain has TRBV19 and TRBJ2-3, with TRBD1 as a possible D gene (6 bases). Germline CDR1 LNHDA, CDR2 SQIVND (reference sequence). Trimming pared 6 bases from V and 4 bases from J, leaving 14 bases between. This CDR3 region has 14 residues. The CDR3 nucleotides read TGTGCCAGTAGGGGGGCAGGGTGGGCAGATACGCAGTATTTT. This gives the protein CASRGAGWADTQYF.

The CDR3 loop is CASSLDLLAGRGDTQYF. Here the CDR3 DNA reads TGCGCCAGCAGCTTGGATTTACTAGCGGGAAGGGGGGATACGCAGTATTTT. J is TRBJ2-3 and V is TRBV5-1, with TRBD2 matching 10 bases. J gave up 6 bases and V 0 bases, and 10 bases lay outside the gene matches. CDR1 and CDR2 from the germline V gene are SGHRS and YFSETQ. The CDR3 contains 17 residues. The full variable domain, completed using reference TRBV5-1 and TRBJ2-3, is KAGVTQTPRYLIKTRGQQVTLSCSPISGHRSVSWYQQTPGQGLQFLFEYFSETQRNKGNFPGRFSGRQFSNSRSEMNVSTLELGDSALYLCASSLDLLAGRGDTQYFGPGTRLTVL.

This clone was seen only a few times. The V and J genes are TRBV4-3 and TRBJ2-3; the match to TRBD2 covers 7 bases. Trimming took 3 bases from V and 0 from J; bases not matched to a gene: 6. The CDR3 spans 16 residues. Germline lookup yields CDR1 LGHNA and CDR2 YSLEER. CDR3 DNA: TGCGCCAGCAGCCACCTTGGCGGGGGAAGCACAGATACGCAGTATTTT. As protein: CASSHLGGGSTDTQYF.

Comments on this clone: The CDR3 does not close with the conserved phenylalanine or tryptophan, likely indicating a read error. The V call is TRBV7-8, the J call TRBJ1-1, with 8 bases matching TRBD1. The length of the CDR3 is 17 residues. Germline CDR1 SGHVS, CDR2 FQNEAQ. J lost 4 bases, V lost 2 bases, and 12 bases had no gene match. This CDR3 is CASSLNDRSRGPTEAFV. DNA of the CDR3: TGTGCCAGCAGCTTAAACGACAGAAGCAGGGGGCCCACTGAAGCTTTCGTT.

The chain recombines TRBV28 with TRBJ2-7; TRBD1 agrees at 7 bases. Germline V lookup: CDR1 MDHEN, CDR2 SYDVKM. V shed 6 bases, J shed 4 bases, and the junction held 15 bases outside the gene matches. This CDR3 comprises 16 residues. The CDR3 nucleotides read TGTGCCAGCAGAATTTCGGGGACAGTCAGGCGTTACGAGCAGTACTTC. Protein: CASRISGTVRRYEQYF.

The rearrangement joins TRBV2 to TRBJ1-5; TRBD1 agrees at 7 bases. Germline V gene data show CDR1 as SNHLY and CDR2 as FYNNEI. CDR3 length equals 15 residues. The V segment lost 3 bases and the J segment 4 bases; nucleotides outside the gene matches: 6. The CDR3 DNA is TGTGCCAGCAGTGAGCTCCGGGACAGTAATCAGCCCCAGCATTTT. Translated, it gives CASSELRDSNQPQHF.

This clone was observed a few times. The chain uses TRBV30 and TRBJ1-1; unclear D gene. The length of the CDR3 is 13 residues. Trimming stripped 0 bases from V and 5 bases from J, with 10 bases between. CDR1 and CDR2 (germline): GTSNPN, SVGIG (reference sequence). For the CDR3, the DNA is TGTGCCTGGAGTGTATCCGCGGGGACTGAAGCTTTCTTT. Protein: CAWSVSAGTEAFF. The full variable domain, in which reference TRBV30 and TRBJ1-1 provide the parts outside the CDR3, is SQTIHQWPATLVQPVGSPLSLECTVEGTSNPNLYWYRQAAGRGLQLLFYSVGIGQISSEVPQNLSASRPQDRQFILSSKKLLLSDSGFYLCAWSVSAGTEAFFGQGTRLTVV.

V and J are TRBV27 and TRBJ1-5, with D possibly being TRBD1 (5 bases). Germline V gene data show CDR1 as MNHEY and CDR2 as SMNVEV (reference sequence). The CDR3 is 15 residues long. Trimming left V 3 bases short and J 6 bases short, with 15 bases between. CDR3 in amino acids: CASSLKLGTSQPQHF. For the CDR3, the DNA is TGTGCCAGCAGTTTGAAGTTGGGGACTTCTCAGCCCCAGCATTTT.

This clone was recorded a few times. CDR3 sequence reads: CASSLASHTDTQYF. The CDR3 DNA reads as TGCGCCAGCAGCTTGGCCAGTCACACAGATACGCAGTATTTT. The chain employs TRBV5-1 and TRBJ2-3; D is uncertain. The CDR3 loop spans 14 amino acids. V was trimmed by 0 bases and J by 2 bases, leaving 7 bases between them. The V gene's germline CDR1 is SGHRS and CDR2 YFSETQ.

This CDR3 reads CASSYGQREQYF. The CDR3, as DNA: TGTGCCAGCAGTTACGGACAGCGCGAGCAGTACTTC. The chain carries TRBV6-6 and TRBJ2-7; TRBD1 is a possible D gene (6 bases). The length of the CDR3 is 12 residues. The V end was cut by 2 bases, the J end by 6 bases, with 8 bases between. From germline, CDR1 is MNHNY and CDR2 SVGAGI (reference sequence).

Points on this clone: The junction does not match germline at one end; this may be a read error. The CDR3 nucleotides read TGTGCCAGCTCGCCACAGATTCCCGAAGCGAATCAGCCCCAGCATTTT. Its translation is CASSPQIPEANQPQHF. J is TRBJ1-5 and V is TRBV18; D not resolved. Germline-derived CDR1 and CDR2 are KGHSH and LQKENI. The CDR3 runs to 16 residues.

This clone was detected only a few times. The rearrangement uses TRBV10-2 and TRBJ2-7; TRBD2 matches 9 bases. The CDR3 runs to 16 residues. Germline trimming cut 0 bases from V and 2 bases from J; bases unmatched to any gene: 5. Germline-derived CDR1 and CDR2 are WSHSY and SAAADI. CDR3 region: CASSESYSSGTYEQYF. DNA of the CDR3: TGCGCCAGCAGTGAGTCCTACTCTAGCGGGACCTACGAGCAGTACTTC.

V and J are TRBV30 and TRBJ2-2; D call uncertain. The germline V and J ends were trimmed by 2 bases and 4 bases, with 8 bases remaining between them. The CDR3 is 13 residues long. CDR1 GTSNPN and CDR2 SVGIG come from the germline V gene (reference sequence). The CDR3 spells CAWSLDITGELFF. In DNA, the CDR3 is TGTGCCTGGAGTCTCGACATCACCGGGGAGCTGTTTTTT.

V gene TRBV4-2 combines with J gene TRBJ2-5, with D tentatively TRBD1 (6 bases). V lost 1 base, J lost 5 bases, and 11 bases lay in between. Germline V CDR1 and CDR2: LGHNA, YNFKEQ. This CDR3 is built from 14 residues. Here the CDR3 reads CASSQGRTVETQYF. As DNA, the CDR3 is TGTGCCAGCAGCCAAGGAAGGACAGTGGAGACCCAGTACTTC.

The chain combines TRBV29-1 with TRBJ1-1; no clear D gene. V lost 5 bases to trimming and J lost 2 bases, with 6 bases between them. From germline, CDR1 is SQVTM and CDR2 ANQGSEA. The CDR3 is 11 amino acids. In DNA, the CDR3 is TGCAGCGTTCGAGGTAACACTGAAGCTTTCTTT. This translates into CSVRGNTEAFF. Full variable domain (rest looked up from reference TRBV29-1 and TRBJ1-1): SAVISQKPSRDICQRGTSLTIQCQVDSQVTMMFWYRQQPGQSLTLIATANQGSEATYESGFVIDKFPISRPNLTFSTLTVSNMSPEDSSIYLCSVRGNTEAFFGQGTRLTVV.

There are a few counts of this clone. This rearrangement joins TRBV7-3 to TRBJ2-3; TRBD2 aligns across 9 bases. The V gene's germline CDR1 is SGHTA and CDR2 FQGTGA. The CDR3 is made up of 16 amino acids. Germline trimming cut 3 bases from V and 4 bases from J; bases unmatched to any gene: 8. The CDR3 nucleotides are TGTGCCAGCAGCTTCCGAGGCGGGGGGGAGGCAGATACGCAGTATTTT. It yields the protein CASSFRGGGEADTQYF.

This clone was detected only a few times. The V gene is TRBV18, the J gene TRBJ2-5; weak D call: TRBD1 (6 bases). Trimming removed 7 bases from V and 5 bases from J, with 14 bases in between. The CDR3 runs to 13 residues. Germline values: CDR1 KGHSH, CDR2 LQKENI. The CDR3 region is CASYRGQGETQYF. DNA of the CDR3: TGTGCCAGCTACAGAGGGCAGGGGGAGACCCAGTACTTC.

V is TRBV7-2 and J is TRBJ2-2, with TRBD2 identical over 9 bases. V shed 5 bases and J 2 bases; nucleotides not matched to a gene: 6. The CDR3 spans 16 residues. CDR1 and CDR2 from the germline V gene are SGHTA and FQGNSA. The CDR3 loop reads CASSPGLAGNTGELFF. The CDR3 nucleotides read TGTGCCAGCAGCCCCGGGCTAGCGGGAAACACCGGGGAGCTGTTTTTT.

The rearrangement uses TRBV6-5 and TRBJ2-2; tentatively, D is TRBD1 (6 bases). CDR1 is MNHEY and CDR2 is SVGAGI in the germline V gene. The V end was cut by 2 bases, the J end by 7 bases, with 11 bases between. The CDR3 spans 14 residues. The CDR3 region has the DNA TGTGCCAGCAGTTACCAACAGGGATTCGGGGAGCTGTTTTTT. This gives the protein CASSYQQGFGELFF.

The chain employs TRBV28 and TRBJ2-5; D call uncertain. Germline V gives CDR1 MDHEN, CDR2 SYDVKM. V dropped 3 bases and J dropped 5 bases, with 10 bases sitting between them. The CDR3 spans 13 residues. The CDR3 DNA reads as TGTGCCAGCAGTTTCCAGGATCGGGAGACCCAGTACTTC. Amino acids: CASSFQDRETQYF.

The CDR3: CASTPGTSGNTIYF. As DNA, the CDR3 is TGTGCCAGCACTCCAGGGACTTCTGGAAACACCATATATTTT. The chain has TRBV7-9 and TRBJ1-3; a weak D match, TRBD1 (5 bases). The CDR3 extends over 14 amino acids. The germline CDR1 and CDR2 sequences are SEHNR and FQNEAQ (reference sequence). V lost 7 bases and J 1 base, leaving 11 bases between the germline ends.

The genes are TRBV18 and TRBJ2-5; D is undetermined. V shed 4 bases and J shed 2 bases, with 5 bases lying between them. The germline CDR1 and CDR2 sequences are KGHSH and LQKENI. The CDR3 sequence is 12 residues long. The CDR3 loop reads CASSHTQETQYF. DNA for the CDR3: TGTGCCAGCTCACACACACAAGAGACCCAGTACTTC.

The genes are TRBV11-2 and TRBJ2-7; TRBD1 matches 7 bases. The germline CDR1 and CDR2 sequences are SGHAT and FQNNGV. V shed 5 bases, J shed 2 bases, and the junction held 6 bases outside the gene matches. CDR3 length: 14 residues. The CDR3 spells CASSVGDSTYEQYF. The DNA of the CDR3 is TGTGCCAGCAGCGTAGGGGACAGTACCTACGAGCAGTACTTC.

V gene TRBV7-2 combines with J gene TRBJ1-2; TRBD1 matches at 8 bases. The ends lost 4 bases at V and 6 bases at J; junction bases unmatched: 10. This CDR3 spans 15 amino acids. The germline gives CDR1 SGHTA, CDR2 FQGNSA. The CDR3 sequence is CASSYSPDRVHGYTF. In DNA form, the CDR3 reads TGTGCCAGCAGCTACTCCCCGGACAGGGTTCATGGCTACACCTTC.

There are a few counts of this clone. This chain connects TRBV29-1 to TRBJ2-5; D is perhaps TRBD2 (5 bases). Trimming cost V 5 bases and J 4 bases, with 11 bases left between them. CDR1 is SQVTM and CDR2 is ANQGSEA in the germline V gene. The CDR3 is 12 residues long. CDR3 amino acids: CSVCASSETQYF. In DNA, the CDR3 is TGCAGCGTTTGTGCTAGCTCAGAGACCCAGTACTTC.

The chain has TRBV5-1 and TRBJ1-6, with D perhaps matching TRBD1 (6 bases). Germline loops: CDR1 SGHRS, CDR2 YFSETQ. There are 14 residues in the CDR3. Trimming pared 1 base from V and 8 bases from J, leaving 10 bases between. For the CDR3, the DNA is TGCGCCAGCAGCTTGCAGGGGCAGGATTCACCCCTCCACTTT. Its protein is CASSLQGQDSPLHF.